This is a list of T cell receptor beta chains from one sample in a study of molecular identifiers for immune sequencing clone quantification. TCRdb recomputed calls from the PCR reads with MiXCR, one row per CDR3 protein. The sample carries 460,000 or so distinct CDR3 sequences, around a fifth recorded once. The sample consisted of naive CD8+ T cells from blood, with Jurkat cell RNA spiked in. The receptors derive from a human donor in good health. Some libraries in this study had Jurkat cell RNA spiked in. Each CDR3 is given with its conserved first and last residue. Fields, in order: V gene, D gene, clone size, J gene, CDR3 protein, CDR3 DNA. The D gene is left open where the match is weak. Clone size appears in some rows only: once, few, many, or a class for an expanded clone.

>TRBV27|NA|NA|TRBJ2-2
CASSLSIRGRTGELFF
TGTGCCAGCAGTTTATCGATACGGGGAAGGACCGGGGAGCTGTTTTTT
>TRBV11-2|NA|NA|TRBJ2-1
CASGGRRGRSDEQFF
TGTGCCAGCGGGGGGAGGAGGGGGCGTAGCGATGAGCAGTTCTTC
>TRBV13|NA|few|TRBJ1-1
CASSQGGGLNTEAFF
TGTGCCAGCAGCCAGGGCGGGGGGCTGAACACTGAAGCTTTCTTT
>TRBV29-1|NA|many|TRBJ2-3
CSVEGGGADTQYF
TGCAGCGTTGAAGGGGGGGGCGCAGATACGCAGTATTTT
>TRBV7-2|NA|NA|TRBJ2-7
CASSFETSSYEQYF
TGTGCCAGCAGCTTTGAGACAAGCTCCTACGAGCAGTACTTC
>TRBV6-5|TRBD2|many|TRBJ2-5
CASSYSVGGEETQYF
TGTGCCAGCAGTTACTCGGTGGGAGGGGAAGAGACCCAGTACTTC
>TRBV6-2/TRBV6-3|NA|NA|TRBJ2-7
CASSLERVMSYEQYF
TGTGCCAGCAGTCTAGAGCGGGTGATGTCCTACGAGCAGTACTTC
>TRBV6-5|NA|NA|TRBJ1-5
CASSYSGDRTEDDQPQHF
TGTGCCAGCAGTTACTCGGGGGATAGGACAGAAGACGATCAGCCCCAGCATTTT
>TRBV20-1|NA|once|TRBJ2-7
CSARSSEISSYEQYF
TGCAGTGCTAGATCGTCCGAGATTAGCTCCTACGAGCAGTACTTC
>TRBV7-9|NA|few|TRBJ2-7
CASGPGTESYEQYF
TGTGCCAGCGGACCGGGAACCGAGTCCTACGAGCAGTACTTC
>TRBV7-7|NA|NA|TRBJ2-1
CASSFGHDNEQFF
TGTGCCAGCAGCTTCGGGCACGACAATGAGCAGTTCTTC
>TRBV7-6|NA|NA|TRBJ2-3
CASTPRIEGADTQYF
TGTGCCAGCACCCCCAGAATCGAAGGGGCAGATACGCAGTATTTT
>TRBV12-3/TRBV12-4|TRBD2|few|TRBJ2-1
CASRGLAGEYNEQFF
TGTGCCAGCAGGGGACTAGCGGGAGAGTACAATGAGCAGTTCTTC
>TRBV6-5|NA|many|TRBJ2-1
CASSYGANLPSYNEQFF
TGTGCCAGCAGTTACGGGGCCAATCTCCCCTCCTACAATGAGCAGTTCTTC
>TRBV6-2/TRBV6-3|TRBD1|many|TRBJ1-1
CASSSILWTGTGGKIAEAFF
TGTGCCAGCAGTTCAATCCTTTGGACCGGGACAGGGGGCAAAATTGCTGAAGCTTTCTTT
>TRBV7-6|TRBD2|NA|TRBJ2-1
CASSTLMGGLAGVSSYEQFF
TGTGCCAGCAGCACCCTCATGGGGGGACTAGCGGGGGTTTCCTCCTACGAGCAGTTCTTC
>TRBV6-2/TRBV6-3|NA|few|TRBJ1-2
CASSSQGVFYGYTF
TGTGCCAGCAGTTCACAGGGAGTCTTCTATGGCTACACCTTC
>TRBV27|TRBD2|many|TRBJ2-3
CASSPIAGVSTDTQYF
TGTGCCAGCAGTCCAATAGCGGGAGTAAGCACAGATACGCAGTATTTT
>TRBV13|TRBD2|few|TRBJ2-2
CASSALAEANTGELFF
TGTGCCAGCAGCGCCCTAGCGGAGGCGAACACCGGGGAGCTGTTTTTT
>TRBV27|NA|many|TRBJ1-5
CASSPDGVGNQPQHF
TGTGCCAGCAGCCCGGATGGGGTCGGCAATCAGCCCCAGCATTTT
>TRBV5-6|TRBD1|few|TRBJ1-1
CASRRQGQDTEAFF
TGTGCCAGCAGAAGACAGGGGCAGGACACTGAAGCTTTCTTT
>TRBV2|TRBD1|few|TRBJ2-1
CASSGTGVDEQFF
TGTGCCAGCAGTGGGACAGGGGTCGATGAGCAGTTCTTC
>TRBV7-3|TRBD2|few|TRBJ2-1
CASSWVAGGEYNEQFF
TGTGCCAGCAGCTGGGTAGCGGGAGGAGAGTACAATGAGCAGTTCTTC
>TRBV2|TRBD2|NA|TRBJ2-7
CASRWVERDPSSYEQYF
TGTGCCAGCAGATGGGTCGAGCGGGACCCCTCCTCCTACGAGCAGTACTTC
>TRBV27|NA|few|TRBJ2-3
CASSLASISTDTQYF
TGTGCCAGCAGTTTAGCGTCAATTAGCACAGATACGCAGTATTTT
>TRBV12-3/TRBV12-4|NA|NA|TRBJ2-1
CASGEVARGYNEQFF
TGTGCCAGCGGGGAGGTGGCTAGAGGATACAATGAGCAGTTCTTC
>TRBV7-9|TRBD1|many|TRBJ2-1
CASSRTGIYYLGQFF
TGTGCCAGCAGCCGGACAGGGATTTACTACTTGGGGCAGTTCTTC
>TRBV6-5|NA|few|TRBJ1-5
CASMGGLGQPQHF
TGTGCCAGCATGGGGGGTCTGGGACAGCCCCAGCATTTT
>TRBV29-1|NA|many|TRBJ1-1
CSVDAGRGAFF
TGCAGCGTTGATGCAGGTCGGGGAGCTTTCTTT
>TRBV6-2/TRBV6-3|NA|many|TRBJ2-7
CASSYSIWDEQYF
TGTGCCAGCAGTTACTCTATTTGGGACGAGCAGTACTTC
>TRBV6-2/TRBV6-3|NA|many|TRBJ1-5
CASSYGGGGNQPQHF
TGTGCCAGCAGTTACGGCGGTGGTGGCAATCAGCCCCAGCATTTT
>TRBV6-2/TRBV6-3|NA|many|TRBJ2-5
CASSYIAETQYF
TGTGCCAGCAGTTACATAGCTGAGACCCAGTACTTC
>TRBV6-2/TRBV6-3|NA|NA|TRBJ1-6
CASSYIGSSYNSPLHF
TGTGCCAGCAGTTACATAGGATCCTCCTATAATTCACCCCTCCACTTT
>TRBV20-1|NA|few|TRBJ1-2
CSARTKQGYGYTF
TGCAGTGCTAGAACCAAACAGGGTTATGGCTACACCTTC
>TRBV27|NA|NA|TRBJ2-7
CAGSLKGEAYEQYF
TGTGCCGGCAGTTTAAAGGGGGAAGCCTACGAGCAGTACTTC
>TRBV4-3|TRBD1|NA|TRBJ2-7
CASSWEVADRGFYEQYF
TGCGCCAGCAGCTGGGAGGTAGCGGACAGGGGGTTTTACGAGCAGTACTTC
>TRBV6-1|NA|NA|TRBJ1-3
CASSESTLSGNTIYF
TGTGCCAGCAGTGAATCAACGCTCTCTGGAAACACCATATATTTT
>TRBV4-2|TRBD1|few|TRBJ1-5
CASSQPFVDRVSNQPQHF
TGTGCCAGCAGCCAACCATTCGTAGACAGGGTTAGCAATCAGCCCCAGCATTTT
>TRBV14|NA|many|TRBJ1-6
CASSPSGSYNSPLHF
TGTGCCAGCAGCCCTTCGGGCTCCTATAATTCACCCCTCCACTTT
>TRBV27|TRBD1|NA|TRBJ1-6
CASSLSQGAVSGSPLHF
TGTGCCAGCAGTTTATCGCAGGGGGCTGTATCGGGTTCACCCCTCCACTTT
>TRBV30|NA|few|TRBJ1-1
CAWAATEAFF
TGTGCCTGGGCCGCTACTGAAGCTTTCTTT
>TRBV27|NA|many|TRBJ2-1
CASSFGGMNEQFF
TGTGCCAGCAGTTTCGGAGGGATGAATGAGCAGTTCTTC
>TRBV2|TRBD2|few|TRBJ2-7
CASSEVGTRSYEQYF
TGTGCCAGCAGTGAAGTCGGGACTAGGTCTTACGAGCAGTACTTC
>TRBV6-1|NA|many|TRBJ2-7
CASSVGLIYEQYF
TGTGCCAGCAGTGTAGGGCTTATCTACGAGCAGTACTTC
>TRBV11-2|TRBD2|NA|TRBJ2-1
CASTLGGGLYNEQFF
TGTGCCAGCACCCTGGGGGGAGGGCTTTACAATGAGCAGTTCTTC
>TRBV5-3|NA|NA|TRBJ2-5
CASSYEVSQGTQYF
TGTGCCAGCAGCTATGAAGTCTCCCAAGGGACCCAGTACTTC